These 15 T cell receptor beta chains originate from one sample sequenced in a study of Graves' ophthalmopathy and Graves' hyperthyroidism. RNA transcripts served as template for amplifying TCR beta CDR3 sequences. HTBI-primed first-round RT-PCR preceded second-round multiplex PCR. TCRdb passed the multiplex PCR reads through MiXCR, listing each CDR3 protein once. Among around 1,200,000 distinct CDR3 sequences listed, less than 45% were seen once. The sample was peripheral blood or thyroid tissue (not recorded which). The receptor source for this set is an adult man with Graves' hyperthyroidism.

The DNA of the CDR3 is TGTGCCAGCAGCCAAGACAGCGGGAGCAAAGCCTACGAGCAGTACTTC. It specifies CASSQDSGSKAYEQYF. J is TRBJ2-7 and V is TRBV6-1; TRBD2 matches 8 bases. Germline loops: CDR1 MNHNS, CDR2 SASEGT. The CDR3 sequence is 16 residues long. V was clipped by 6 bases and J by 2 bases; unmatched bases: 12.

The chain uses TRBV7-2 and TRBJ2-5, with D perhaps being TRBD1 or TRBD2 (6 bases each). The CDR3 is made up of 18 amino acids. V was cut by 6 bases and J by 4 bases, with 27 bases left in between. In germline, CDR1 is SGHTA, CDR2 FQGNSA. The CDR3 nucleotides are TGTGCCAGCAGTTACTCGATGGCAGGGGCTTGGGGAGGAGAGACCCAGTACTTC. Translated, it gives CASSYSMAGAWGGETQYF.

This clonotype was counted only a few times. The gene calls are TRBV9 and TRBJ1-1; TRBD1 might be the D (6 bases). With 2 bases removed from V and 3 bases from J, the gap between germline ends came to 11 bases. Germline V gives CDR1 SGDLS, CDR2 YYNGEE. The CDR3 is made up of 14 amino acids. The CDR3 sequence: CASSVGGGDTEAFF. The DNA of the CDR3 is TGTGCCAGCAGCGTTGGGGGCGGGGACACTGAAGCTTTCTTT.

The gene calls are TRBV19 and TRBJ1-2, with a weak D call TRBD1 (5 bases). CDR1 LNHDA and CDR2 SQIVND come from the germline V gene (reference sequence). The CDR3 runs 15 residues. V was cut by 3 bases and J by 0 bases, with 11 bases left in between. The CDR3 is CASSIIDRPNYGYTF. The DNA of the CDR3 is TGTGCCAGTAGTATCATCGACAGACCTAACTATGGCTACACCTTC.

Worth noting for this clonotype: A single base separates this from a much larger clone, so it may be a read error. V usage is TRBV7-2 and J usage is TRBJ1-6; no firm D call. Germline V gene data show CDR1 as SGHTA and CDR2 as FQGNSA. The CDR3 runs to 12 residues. The germline V and J ends were trimmed by 6 bases and 7 bases, with 7 bases remaining between them. The CDR3 bases are TGTGCCAGCAGTGGATGGAATTCACCCCTCCACTTT. This codes for CASSGWNSPLHF.

The rearrangement joins TRBV12-3 or TRBV12-4 to TRBJ2-2, with TRBD1 matching over 7 bases. With 5 bases clipped from V and 4 bases from J, the junction kept 10 bases outside the gene matches. The CDR3 runs 16 residues. CDR3 in amino acids: CASSPTGDLITGELFF. CDR3 DNA sequence: TGTGCCAGCAGTCCTACAGGGGACCTTATCACCGGGGAGCTGTTTTTT.

CDR3 protein: CSWTGGNQPQHF. In DNA, the CDR3 is TGCAGCTGGACAGGGGGCAATCAGCCCCAGCATTTT. V gene TRBV29-1 combines with J gene TRBJ1-5; 9 bases are a match to TRBD1. The V segment lost 8 bases and the J segment 2 bases; nucleotides outside the gene matches: 1. In germline, CDR1 is SQVTM, CDR2 ANQGSEA. The CDR3 has 12 residues.

The chain couples TRBV27 to TRBJ1-5, with D possibly being TRBD1 (5 bases). The germline V gene encodes CDR1 MNHEY and CDR2 SMNVEV (reference sequence). The CDR3 is 14 residues long. With 0 bases removed from V and 5 bases from J, the gap between germline ends came to 8 bases. CDR3 residues: CASSLSGEYQPQHF. The CDR3 DNA reads TGTGCCAGCAGTTTATCGGGGGAGTATCAGCCCCAGCATTTT.

Many counts were recorded for this clonotype. The chain recombines TRBV10-2 with TRBJ2-6; the D gene is possibly TRBD1 (6 bases). Trimming left V 2 bases short and J 2 bases short, with 13 bases between. CDR1 is WSHSY, CDR2 SAAADI, per germline. This CDR3 is built from 17 residues. The CDR3 protein is CASSELSGVPGANVLTF. CDR3 in DNA: TGCGCCAGCAGTGAGCTGTCAGGGGTCCCTGGGGCCAACGTCCTGACTTTC.

The chain employs TRBV20-1 and TRBJ1-2, with D perhaps TRBD1 (5 bases). The CDR3 totals 13 residues. Trimming shortened V by 2 bases and J by 3 bases, and 10 bases separated the two germline ends. Germline values: CDR1 DFQATT, CDR2 SNEGSKA (reference sequence). DNA of the CDR3: TGCAGTGCTAGACCCGGGGCAGACTATGGCTACACCTTC. Its protein product is CSARPGADYGYTF.

The chain employs TRBV10-3 and TRBJ2-2; TRBD1 agrees at 8 bases. This CDR3 has 16 amino acids. Germline CDR1 and CDR2: ENHRY and SYGVKD. Unmatched junction bases numbered 11, after V lost 3 bases and J lost 8 bases. The CDR3 is CAISDPGTGSGGELFF. The CDR3 DNA reads TGTGCCATCAGTGACCCCGGGACAGGCTCAGGAGGGGAGCTGTTTTTT.

This chain uses TRBV11-2 with TRBJ2-7; possibly TRBD1 for D (5 bases). CDR3 length equals 13 residues. Between the trimmed V and J ends, which lost 8 bases and 4 bases, there was a span of 15 bases. In germline, CDR1 is SGHAT, CDR2 FQNNGV. The CDR3 DNA follows: TGTGCCAGCTGTCAGGGTCAGGTTTACGAGCAGTACTTC. Translation: CASCQGQVYEQYF. The whole variable domain, filled in from reference TRBV11-2 and TRBJ2-7, reads EAGVAQSPRYKIIEKRQSVAFWCNPISGHATLYWYQQILGQGPKLLIQFQNNGVVDDSQLPKDRFSAERLKGVDSTLKIQPAKLEDSAVYLCASCQGQVYEQYFGPGTRLTVT.

J is TRBJ2-7 and V is TRBV6-5; possible D gene TRBD1, 5 bases. Germline V lookup: CDR1 MNHEY, CDR2 SVGAGI. V was clipped by 5 bases and J by 7 bases, with 24 bases between them. The CDR3 has 16 residues. This chain's CDR3 is CASSEKSLQGVGEQYF. The DNA of the CDR3 is TGTGCCAGCAGTGAAAAGTCTCTGCAGGGCGTGGGTGAGCAGTACTTC.

This clonotype has a count of ten or more. V usage is TRBV19 and J usage is TRBJ1-5; D unclear. The CDR3 is made up of 13 amino acids. The V and J ends lost 6 bases and 11 bases respectively, with 17 bases between them. Germline CDR1 and CDR2: LNHDA and SQIVND (reference sequence). Here the CDR3 reads CASRHTDSRTQHF. CDR3 bases: TGTGCCAGTAGGCACACCGACTCCCGTACCCAGCATTTT. Supplemented by reference TRBV19 and TRBJ1-5, the full variable domain reads DGGITQSPKYLFRKEGQNVTLSCEQNLNHDAMYWYRQDPGQGLRLIYYSQIVNDFQKGDIAEGYSVSREKKESFPLTVTSAQKNPTAFYLCASRHTDSRTQHFGDGTRLSIL.

The rearrangement uses TRBV7-2 and TRBJ1-1; a weak D match, TRBD1 (5 bases). The CDR3 runs 12 residues. Between the trimmed V and J ends, which lost 2 bases and 12 bases, there was a span of 13 bases. In germline, CDR1 is SGHTA, CDR2 FQGNSA. CDR3 amino acids: CASSLKWDATFF. DNA of the CDR3: TGTGCCAGCAGCTTAAAGTGGGACGCGACTTTCTTT.